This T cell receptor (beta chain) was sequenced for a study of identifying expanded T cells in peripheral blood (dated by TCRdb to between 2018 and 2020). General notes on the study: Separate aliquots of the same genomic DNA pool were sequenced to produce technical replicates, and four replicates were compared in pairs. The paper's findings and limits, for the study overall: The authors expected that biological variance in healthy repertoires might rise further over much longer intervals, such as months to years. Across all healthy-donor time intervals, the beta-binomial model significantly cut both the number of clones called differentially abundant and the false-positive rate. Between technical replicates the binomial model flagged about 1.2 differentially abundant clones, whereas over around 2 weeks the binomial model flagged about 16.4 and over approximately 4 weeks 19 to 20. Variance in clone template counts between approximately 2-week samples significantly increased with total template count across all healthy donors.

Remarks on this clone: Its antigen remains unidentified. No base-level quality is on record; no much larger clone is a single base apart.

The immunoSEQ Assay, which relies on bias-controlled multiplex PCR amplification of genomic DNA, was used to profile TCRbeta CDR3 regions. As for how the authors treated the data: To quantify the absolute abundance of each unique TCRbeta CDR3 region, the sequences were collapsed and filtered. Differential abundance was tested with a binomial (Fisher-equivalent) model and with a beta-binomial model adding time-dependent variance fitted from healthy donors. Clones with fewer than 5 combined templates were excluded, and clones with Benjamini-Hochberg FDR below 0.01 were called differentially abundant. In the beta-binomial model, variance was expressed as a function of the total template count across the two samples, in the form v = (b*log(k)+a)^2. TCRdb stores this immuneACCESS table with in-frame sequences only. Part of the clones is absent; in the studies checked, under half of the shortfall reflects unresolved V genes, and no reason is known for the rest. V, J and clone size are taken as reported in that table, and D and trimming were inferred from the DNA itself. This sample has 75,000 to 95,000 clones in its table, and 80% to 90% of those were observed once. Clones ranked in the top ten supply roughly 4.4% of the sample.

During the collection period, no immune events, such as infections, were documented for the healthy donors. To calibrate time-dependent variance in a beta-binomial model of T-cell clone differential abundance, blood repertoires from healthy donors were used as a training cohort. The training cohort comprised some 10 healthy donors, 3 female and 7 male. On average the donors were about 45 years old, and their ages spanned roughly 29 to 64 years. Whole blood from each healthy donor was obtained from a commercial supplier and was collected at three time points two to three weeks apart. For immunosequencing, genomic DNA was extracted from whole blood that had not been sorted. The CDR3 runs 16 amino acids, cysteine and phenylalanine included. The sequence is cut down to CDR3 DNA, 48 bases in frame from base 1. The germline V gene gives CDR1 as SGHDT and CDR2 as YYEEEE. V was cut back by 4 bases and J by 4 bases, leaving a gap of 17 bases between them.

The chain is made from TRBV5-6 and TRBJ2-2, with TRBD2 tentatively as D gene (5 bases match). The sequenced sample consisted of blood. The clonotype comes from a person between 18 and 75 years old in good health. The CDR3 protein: CASSPLGRGVTGELFF. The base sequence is TGTGCCAGCAGCCCCCTCGGTCGGGGAGTCACCGGGGAGCTGTTTTTT.